These 5 T cell receptor beta chains were sequenced from one sample in a study of blood T cell repertoires in COVID-19. Libraries were prepared by immunoSEQ multiplex PCR; TCRdb keeps only in-frame clonotypes and omits some of them. The sample yields 110,000 to 150,000 clones, around 89% seen once. The sample comprised peripheral blood. The receptors derive from a man in his 60s with active or convalescent COVID-19.

This sequence joins TRBV9 and TRBJ1-4; 9 nucleotides match TRBD1. With 3 bases clipped from V and 7 bases from J, the junction kept 4 bases outside the gene matches. Germline V lookup: CDR1 SGDLS, CDR2 YYNGEE. This CDR3 spans 14 amino acids. CDR3 bases: TGTGCCAGCAGCGCCGGACAGGGGATTGAAAAACTGTTTTTT. Its translation is CASSAGQGIEKLFF.

This chain uses TRBV2 with TRBJ2-3, with 7 bases aligning to TRBD1. J gave up 6 bases and V 6 bases, and 9 bases lay outside the gene matches. The CDR3 loop spans 14 amino acids. Looked up from germline, CDR1 is SNHLY and CDR2 is FYNNEI. The CDR3 protein is CASRGDSVKDTQYF. The CDR3 bases are TGTGCCAGCAGGGGGGACAGCGTAAAGGATACGCAGTATTTT.

The rearrangement links TRBV5-1 to TRBJ2-1, with 12 bases aligning to TRBD2. J lost 7 bases, V lost 3 bases, and 5 bases had no gene match. From germline, CDR1 is SGHRS and CDR2 YFSETQ. CDR3 length: 15 residues. The CDR3 DNA reads TGCGCCAGCAGCTCCGGACTAGCGGGATGGAATGAGCAGTTCTTC. This translates into CASSSGLAGWNEQFF.

The chain uses TRBV7-2 and TRBJ2-7, with 9 bases that match TRBD1. Germline V gene data show CDR1 as SGHTA and CDR2 as FQGNSA. The V segment lost 2 bases and the J segment 3 bases; nucleotides outside the gene matches: 8. The CDR3 runs 16 residues. CDR3 DNA: TGTGCCAGCAGCTTACCGGGACAGGGAGGCCACTACGAGCAGTACTTC. Translating it yields CASSLPGQGGHYEQYF.

The rearrangement joins TRBV2 to TRBJ1-2; no reliable D call. The CDR3 sequence is 13 residues long. Germline V CDR1 and CDR2: SNHLY, FYNNEI. The V end lost 1 base, the J end lost 7 bases, and 10 bases lay between the germline ends. The CDR3 nucleotides read TGTGCCAGCAGTGAAGTGGGAGGAGCTGGCTACACCTTC. Translation gives CASSEVGGAGYTF.